This TCR beta chain was documented in a study of blood T cell repertoires in COVID-19. Looking at the study overall: The samples span acute and convalescent COVID-19 from the United States, Italy and Spain.

Deletions cut 0 bases from V and 5 bases from J, with 16 bases between. The germline V gene encodes CDR1 KGHSH and CDR2 LQKENI. CDR3 length equals 17 residues. As originally analysed: Amplification with reference gene primers provided the estimates of nucleated cell counts. Clones were read by immunoSEQ multiplex PCR, and TCRdb kept only the in-frame ones, dropping some. For V, J and clone size, that table is used; D and trimming come from the DNA. The table records tens of thousands of clones, roughly 80% of them present only once. V gene TRBV18 combines with J gene TRBJ2-2; D uncertain. The receptor comes from a woman between 55 and 75 years old with acute or convalescent COVID-19. The sample consisted of peripheral blood. In DNA form, the CDR3 reads TGTGCCAGCTCACCACCTGGAGTGAATAGCCGTACCGGGGAGCTGTTTTTT. Translated, it gives CASSPPGVNSRTGELFF. The full variable domain, with the rest looked up from reference TRBV18 and TRBJ2-2, is NAGVMQNPRHLVRRRGQEARLRCSPMKGHSHVYWYRQLPEEGLKFMVYLQKENIIDESGMPKERFSAEFPKEGPSILRIQQVVRGDSAAYFCASSPPGVNSRTGELFFGEGSRLTVL.